The rows below give T cell receptor beta chains drawn from one sample of a study of cytomegalovirus exposure and HLA in healthy donors. Produced via immunoSEQ multiplex PCR; TCRdb's table is partial and in-frame only. The data contain 130,000 to 150,000 clones, about three quarters of them singletons. The sample taken for sequencing was PBMCs. These receptors were collected from a male donor in good health and CMV-seronegative. CDR3s include the opening cysteine and the closing phenylalanine or tryptophan. D genes are given only for firm matches. Only some rows state a clone size, as once, few, many or a class for expanded clones.

cdr3_nt: TGTGCCAGCAGCGTAACGCCGGGGGGGCCGGCGGGTGGTGGCACTGAAGCTTTCTTT; cdr3_aa: CASSVTPGGPAGGGTEAFF; d_call: -; v_call: TRBV9; j_call: TRBJ1-1; clone_size: -
cdr3_nt: TGTGCCAGCAGTTTGACAGAGAATTATGGCTACACCTTC; cdr3_aa: CASSLTENYGYTF; d_call: -; v_call: TRBV27; j_call: TRBJ1-2; clone_size: -
cdr3_nt: TGTGCCAGCAGACCACTAGCGGCTAGCACAGATACGCAGTATTTT; cdr3_aa: CASRPLAASTDTQYF; d_call: TRBD2; v_call: TRBV7-6; j_call: TRBJ2-3; clone_size: -
cdr3_nt: TGTGCCAGCAGCCACCGTTCGACTTCAGGGGGCGGCTACAATGAGCAGTTCTTC; cdr3_aa: CASSHRSTSGGGYNEQFF; d_call: TRBD1; v_call: TRBV14; j_call: TRBJ2-1; clone_size: -
cdr3_nt: TGCAGCGTCCAAGAGATAGGGGGCGTCGCCGGGGAGCTGTTTTTT; cdr3_aa: CSVQEIGGVAGELFF; d_call: TRBD1; v_call: TRBV29-1; j_call: TRBJ2-2; clone_size: -
cdr3_nt: TGTGCCAGCAGCTTGTCCCTTACGGGAGGGCAAGAGACCCAGTACTTC; cdr3_aa: CASSLSLTGGQETQYF; d_call: TRBD2; v_call: TRBV11-2; j_call: TRBJ2-5; clone_size: -
cdr3_nt: TGTGCCAGCAGCCGGGACAGGGGTCGGGAAAAACTGTTTTTT; cdr3_aa: CASSRDRGREKLFF; d_call: TRBD1; v_call: TRBV2; j_call: TRBJ1-4; clone_size: -
cdr3_nt: TGTGCCAGCAGCTTGGTGGCTAGCGGGGGGGCTATCCATGAGCAGTTCTTC; cdr3_aa: CASSLVASGGAIHEQFF; d_call: TRBD2; v_call: TRBV5-6; j_call: TRBJ2-1; clone_size: -
cdr3_nt: TGTGCCTGGATCCAGGGGCTTAACACTGAAGCTTTCTTT; cdr3_aa: CAWIQGLNTEAFF; d_call: -; v_call: TRBV30; j_call: TRBJ1-1; clone_size: -
cdr3_nt: TGTGCCAGCAGCGTAGCTACGAGGGTCGGGGAAAAACTGTTTTTT; cdr3_aa: CASSVATRVGEKLFF; d_call: -; v_call: TRBV9; j_call: TRBJ1-4; clone_size: -
cdr3_nt: TGTGCCGCCACCTTCTCACGGGGATCGGGTGAAGCTTTCTTT; cdr3_aa: CAATFSRGSGEAFF; d_call: -; v_call: TRBV19; j_call: TRBJ1-1; clone_size: -
cdr3_nt: TGTGCCAGCAGCTCGACAGGGACTAATGAAAAACTGTTTTTT; cdr3_aa: CASSSTGTNEKLFF; d_call: TRBD1; v_call: TRBV5-6; j_call: TRBJ1-4; clone_size: -
cdr3_nt: TGTGCCAGCAGGTCCGTTCGGGGTCCCTATGGCTACACCTTC; cdr3_aa: CASRSVRGPYGYTF; d_call: -; v_call: TRBV28; j_call: TRBJ1-2; clone_size: -
cdr3_nt: TGTGCCAGCAGTATGACTAGCGGGGGGGCCAAGAAGGAGACCCAGTACTTC; cdr3_aa: CASSMTSGGAKKETQYF; d_call: TRBD2; v_call: TRBV5-4; j_call: TRBJ2-5; clone_size: -
cdr3_nt: TGTGCCAGCAGTCGGACAGGGGGCAGGACTAATGAAAAACTGTTTTTT; cdr3_aa: CASSRTGGRTNEKLFF; d_call: TRBD1; v_call: TRBV6-6; j_call: TRBJ1-4; clone_size: -
cdr3_nt: TGTGCCAGCAGCTTAGGAGGTGGCAGGGGAGCTTTCTTT; cdr3_aa: CASSLGGGRGAFF; d_call: -; v_call: TRBV11-3; j_call: TRBJ1-1; clone_size: -
cdr3_nt: TGTGCCAGCAGTGAAGGGACAGGGTATAATGCCAAAAACATTCAGTACTTC; cdr3_aa: CASSEGTGYNAKNIQYF; d_call: TRBD1; v_call: TRBV6-1; j_call: TRBJ2-4; clone_size: -
cdr3_nt: TGTGCCAGCAGTTTGGGCGGGTCTAGATACGAGCAGTACTTC; cdr3_aa: CASSLGGSRYEQYF; d_call: -; v_call: TRBV28; j_call: TRBJ2-7; clone_size: once
cdr3_nt: TGTGCCAGCAGTTACCGAACTACAGGGGACACTGAAGCTTTCTTT; cdr3_aa: CASSYRTTGDTEAFF; d_call: TRBD1; v_call: TRBV6-5; j_call: TRBJ1-1; clone_size: few
cdr3_nt: TGTGCCAGCAAGAGACAGGATTACTCTGGAAACACCATATATTTT; cdr3_aa: CASKRQDYSGNTIYF; d_call: -; v_call: TRBV6-5; j_call: TRBJ1-3; clone_size: -
cdr3_nt: TGCGCCAGCAGCTTGCGCGGAGATACGCAGTATTTT; cdr3_aa: CASSLRGDTQYF; d_call: -; v_call: TRBV5-1; j_call: TRBJ2-3; clone_size: -
cdr3_nt: TGTGCCAGCAGCCTCCGGACAGGGGAGGACACTGAAGCTTTCTTT; cdr3_aa: CASSLRTGEDTEAFF; d_call: TRBD1; v_call: TRBV7-9; j_call: TRBJ1-1; clone_size: -
cdr3_nt: TGTGCCTGGAGTGTTACTAGGCGGGCGAGTCTCGAGCAGTACTTC; cdr3_aa: CAWSVTRRASLEQYF; d_call: -; v_call: TRBV30; j_call: TRBJ2-7; clone_size: few
cdr3_nt: TGTGCCAGCAGCCAAGATCGGGGTAGCCTAGACTCCTACAATGAGCAGTTCTTC; cdr3_aa: CASSQDRGSLDSYNEQFF; d_call: -; v_call: TRBV4-2; j_call: TRBJ2-1; clone_size: once
cdr3_nt: TGTGCCAGCAGCACTACAGATACGCAGTATTTT; cdr3_aa: CASSTTDTQYF; d_call: -; v_call: TRBV2; j_call: TRBJ2-3; clone_size: -
cdr3_nt: TGCGCCAGCAGCGACGGACAGCCCAATCAGCCCCAGCATTTT; cdr3_aa: CASSDGQPNQPQHF; d_call: -; v_call: TRBV5-1; j_call: TRBJ1-5; clone_size: -
cdr3_nt: TGTGCCAGCAGGGTGAGCTCCTACAATGAGCAGTTCTTC; cdr3_aa: CASRVSSYNEQFF; d_call: -; v_call: TRBV7-2; j_call: TRBJ2-1; clone_size: few
cdr3_nt: TGCGCCAGCAGCTCCTGGACAGACTCTGGAAACACCATATATTTT; cdr3_aa: CASSSWTDSGNTIYF; d_call: -; v_call: TRBV5-1; j_call: TRBJ1-3; clone_size: -
cdr3_nt: TGTGCTAGTGGTTTGGTACTAGGACGCAGCTTGAGTGGGCAGTTCTTC; cdr3_aa: CASGLVLGRSLSGQFF; d_call: -; v_call: TRBV12-5; j_call: TRBJ2-1; clone_size: -
cdr3_nt: TGTGCCAGTAGTACCCCCGACAGGGGAGCTTTCTTT; cdr3_aa: CASSTPDRGAFF; d_call: TRBD1; v_call: TRBV19; j_call: TRBJ1-1; clone_size: few
cdr3_nt: TGTGCCAGCAGCGTAGGCCTAGCGGGAGAGCAGTACTTC; cdr3_aa: CASSVGLAGEQYF; d_call: TRBD2; v_call: TRBV9; j_call: TRBJ2-7; clone_size: -
cdr3_nt: TGCGCCAGCAGCCAAGAAATAGCGGGAGGGCCGGGTGAGCAGTTCTTC; cdr3_aa: CASSQEIAGGPGEQFF; d_call: TRBD2; v_call: TRBV4-3; j_call: TRBJ2-1; clone_size: -
cdr3_nt: TGTGCCTGGAGTGTAGGACAGGGGCACGGGGAAAAACTGTTTTTT; cdr3_aa: CAWSVGQGHGEKLFF; d_call: TRBD1; v_call: TRBV30; j_call: TRBJ1-4; clone_size: once
cdr3_nt: TGTGCCAGCAGCCTTCCAGGGTACAATCAGCCCCAGCATTTT; cdr3_aa: CASSLPGYNQPQHF; d_call: -; v_call: TRBV5-5; j_call: TRBJ1-5; clone_size: -
cdr3_nt: TGTGCCAGTGGAGGGCACAGCAATCAGCCCCAGCATTTT; cdr3_aa: CASGGHSNQPQHF; d_call: -; v_call: TRBV19; j_call: TRBJ1-5; clone_size: once
cdr3_nt: TGTGCCAGCAGTAGAGGACAGGTTGAAGCTTTCTTT; cdr3_aa: CASSRGQVEAFF; d_call: TRBD1; v_call: TRBV6-1; j_call: TRBJ1-1; clone_size: -
cdr3_nt: TGTGCCACCAGCCCTGCGCGGGGGGGCCAGGATACGCAGTATTTT; cdr3_aa: CATSPARGGQDTQYF; d_call: TRBD2; v_call: TRBV15; j_call: TRBJ2-3; clone_size: once
cdr3_nt: TGTGCCAGCAGCTTAGCCGCACCCCGGGACAGGGCTATCTACGAGCAGTACTTC; cdr3_aa: CASSLAAPRDRAIYEQYF; d_call: TRBD1; v_call: TRBV7-8; j_call: TRBJ2-7; clone_size: once
cdr3_nt: TGCACCGGACTAGCGGGATGGAATGAGCAGTTCTTC; cdr3_aa: CTGLAGWNEQFF; d_call: TRBD2; v_call: TRBV29-1; j_call: TRBJ2-1; clone_size: -
cdr3_nt: TGTGCCAGCACCAACGGAGGAGGCTCCTACGAGCAGTACTTC; cdr3_aa: CASTNGGGSYEQYF; d_call: -; v_call: TRBV11-3; j_call: TRBJ2-7; clone_size: -
cdr3_nt: TGTGCCAGCAGCTCCCCGGGATTCTACGAGCAGTACTTC; cdr3_aa: CASSSPGFYEQYF; d_call: -; v_call: TRBV5-4; j_call: TRBJ2-7; clone_size: -
cdr3_nt: TGTGCCAGCGGCACAGGGGGCGCGGATCAGCCCCAGCATTTT; cdr3_aa: CASGTGGADQPQHF; d_call: TRBD1; v_call: TRBV7-9; j_call: TRBJ1-5; clone_size: once
cdr3_nt: TGTGCCAGCAGGGTACAGGGTGTTTGGGGTAACGAGCAGTACTTC; cdr3_aa: CASRVQGVWGNEQYF; d_call: -; v_call: TRBV7-8; j_call: TRBJ2-7; clone_size: -
cdr3_nt: TGTGCCAGCGGAAGGGGCCTACACAACCAAGAGACCCAGTACTTC; cdr3_aa: CASGRGLHNQETQYF; d_call: -; v_call: TRBV27; j_call: TRBJ2-5; clone_size: -
cdr3_nt: TGTGCCAGCAGTGAGATCGAGATATCCGGGGCCAACGTCCTGACTTTC; cdr3_aa: CASSEIEISGANVLTF; d_call: -; v_call: TRBV6-1; j_call: TRBJ2-6; clone_size: few
cdr3_nt: TGTGCCAGCAGTTACGGGCGCCGCTCCTACGAGCAGTACTTC; cdr3_aa: CASSYGRRSYEQYF; d_call: -; v_call: TRBV6-6; j_call: TRBJ2-7; clone_size: -
cdr3_nt: TGTGCCAGCAGTTACTCCCAGGGTGTCGAGCAGTACTTC; cdr3_aa: CASSYSQGVEQYF; d_call: -; v_call: TRBV6-5; j_call: TRBJ2-7; clone_size: once
cdr3_nt: TGTGCCAGCAGCCCCCCAGACAGGAGCTCCTACAATGAGCAGTTCTTC; cdr3_aa: CASSPPDRSSYNEQFF; d_call: -; v_call: TRBV13; j_call: TRBJ2-1; clone_size: -
cdr3_nt: TGTGCCAGCAGTGCAGGGGAGGGCACTGAAGCTTTCTTT; cdr3_aa: CASSAGEGTEAFF; d_call: -; v_call: TRBV2; j_call: TRBJ1-1; clone_size: -
cdr3_nt: TGCGCCAGCAGCCCGGGACAGGGCTTTGGCTACACCTTC; cdr3_aa: CASSPGQGFGYTF; d_call: TRBD1; v_call: TRBV5-1; j_call: TRBJ1-2; clone_size: -
cdr3_nt: TGCGCCAGCAGCAACGGGGCGGACAGGGAGCAGTACTTC; cdr3_aa: CASSNGADREQYF; d_call: TRBD1; v_call: TRBV5-1; j_call: TRBJ2-7; clone_size: few
cdr3_nt: TGTGCCAGCAGCTCGCCCACAAACACTGAAGCTTTCTTT; cdr3_aa: CASSSPTNTEAFF; d_call: -; v_call: TRBV5-4; j_call: TRBJ1-1; clone_size: -
cdr3_nt: TGTGCCAGCAGCTCTGGTGGGGCTCACACCTTC; cdr3_aa: CASSSGGAHTF; d_call: -; v_call: TRBV5-4; j_call: TRBJ1-2; clone_size: -
cdr3_nt: TGTGCCAGCAGTTTAATGCAGGGGCTCAACGAGCAGTACTTC; cdr3_aa: CASSLMQGLNEQYF; d_call: -; v_call: TRBV27; j_call: TRBJ2-7; clone_size: once
cdr3_nt: TGTGCCAGTAGCACAGGTCTTCTTTTGTGGGGCTACACCTTC; cdr3_aa: CASSTGLLLWGYTF; d_call: -; v_call: TRBV19; j_call: TRBJ1-2; clone_size: few